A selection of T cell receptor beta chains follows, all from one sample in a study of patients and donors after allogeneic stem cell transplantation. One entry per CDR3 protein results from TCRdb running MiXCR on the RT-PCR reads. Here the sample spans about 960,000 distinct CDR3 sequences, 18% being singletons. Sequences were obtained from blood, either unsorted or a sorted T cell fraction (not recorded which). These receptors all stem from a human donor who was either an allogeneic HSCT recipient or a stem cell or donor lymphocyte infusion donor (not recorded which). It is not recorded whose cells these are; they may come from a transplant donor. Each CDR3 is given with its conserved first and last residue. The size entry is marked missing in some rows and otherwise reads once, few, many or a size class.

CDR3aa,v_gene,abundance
CASSTGPLYEQYF,TRBV9,few
CASSQSTRPEPQHF,TRBV23-1,NA
CASSYDRGGSTEAFF,TRBV12-3/TRBV12-4,many
CASSYSQREGKYEQYF,TRBV6-5,many
CASSSQPMNTEAFF,TRBV7-8,NA
CSVAISGYEQYF,TRBV29-1,NA
CSARAYSGNSPLHF,TRBV20-1,many
CAWGQGRGEQYF,TRBV30,few
CASSWGKGANEQYF,TRBV7-9,few
CASSPGGREQFF,TRBV12-3/TRBV12-4,NA
CATSIFRLAGVSETQYF,TRBV15,few
CSATPVTFRSPLHF,TRBV20-1,few
CAWRAGFLGGYTF,TRBV30,NA
CSAAPAASGRGETQYF,TRBV20-1,NA
CASSLGDRDDQPQHF,TRBV5-1,few
CASSQIPGTGIGEQYF,TRBV7-6,NA
CASSLPSSDPRDSPLHF,TRBV7-9,NA
CASSETLAGGQETQYF,TRBV2,few
CSARSGSGDTQYF,TRBV20-1,few
CAWSRQAGNTIYF,TRBV30,few
CASSLYSGGLAGGSSYNEQFF,TRBV12-3/TRBV12-4,NA
CASSLGSSSYNEQSF,TRBV5-1,NA
CASSTRDGYSYNSPLHF,TRBV19,NA
CASSLSGEPQHF,TRBV18,NA
CASSLAPNQPQHF,TRBV27,many
CASSLTQGPTEAFF,TRBV12-3/TRBV12-4,NA